This entry lists 25 T cell receptor beta chains sequenced from one sample in a study of cytomegalovirus exposure and HLA in healthy donors (dated 2017 in TCRdb). The library was generated by the immunoSEQ multiplex PCR assay. For the multiplex PCR, a mixture combining 60 forward primers for TCR Vbeta segments and 13 reverse primers for TCR Jbeta segments was used. TCRdb obtained this table from immuneACCESS and retained in-frame rearrangements with V and J assigned. These tables miss some clones; where compared with another copy, unresolved V genes account for less than half of the shortfall, and the remainder is unexplained. The sample contains under 100,000 clones, around 79% of them found a single time. The ten biggest clones cover 2% to 3% of the sample. Specimen: PBMCs. These receptors all stem from a man aged 25-40 years in good health and CMV-seronegative.

This sequence joins TRBV5-8 and TRBJ2-7; 10 bases map to TRBD1. Trimming at V came to 6 bases and at J to 3 bases, leaving 6 bases not matched to a gene. This CDR3 region has 14 residues. In germline, CDR1 is SGHTS, CDR2 YDEGEE. The CDR3 sequence: CASIRTGGNYEQYF. The CDR3 nucleotides are TGTGCCAGCATTCGGACAGGGGGAAACTACGAGCAGTACTTC.

This chain joins TRBV18 and TRBJ2-5, with 7 bases that match TRBD2. After removal of 3 bases from V and 1 base from J, the junction contained 2 bases not matched to a gene. The CDR3 covers 14 residues. Germline CDR1 KGHSH, CDR2 LQKENI. The CDR3 nucleotides are TGTGCCAGCTCACCCCGGACTAGCCAAGAGACCCAGTACTTC. Its protein is CASSPRTSQETQYF.

The chain employs TRBV5-6 and TRBJ2-5, with D maybe TRBD1 (6 bases). The J call may not be correct, given that the DNA end is closer to TRBJ2-7. This CDR3 spans 13 amino acids. Germline CDR1 SGHDT, CDR2 YYEEEE. The CDR3 reads CASSRTVAYEQYF. Here the CDR3 DNA reads TGTGCCAGCAGCCGGACAGTAGCCTACGAGCAGTACTTC.

A few counts support this clone. The chain has TRBV18 and TRBJ1-3; 9 nucleotides match TRBD1. The J segment lost 6 bases and the V segment lost 4 bases, leaving 7 bases of the junction unmatched. This CDR3 is built from 15 residues. Per germline, CDR1 KGHSH and CDR2 LQKENI. The CDR3 loop reads CASSRRTGDENTIYF. In DNA, the CDR3 is TGTGCCAGCTCACGACGGACAGGGGATGAAAACACCATATATTTT.

The chain joins TRBV19 to TRBJ2-7; D is perhaps TRBD1 (6 bases). This CDR3 is 15 amino acids long. V shed 4 bases and J shed 3 bases, with 16 bases lying between them. Per germline, CDR1 LNHDA and CDR2 SQIVND (reference sequence). The CDR3 region is CASSTDGTIGYEQYF. In DNA form, the CDR3 reads TGTGCCAGTAGTACAGACGGGACAATCGGCTACGAGCAGTACTTC.

This clone was seen more than once but under ten times. This chain uses TRBV25-1 with TRBJ2-7; D gene ambiguous. This CDR3 has 11 amino acids. Germline CDR1 reads MGHDK; CDR2 reads SYGVNS. V shed 6 bases and J shed 3 bases, with 6 bases lying between them. The CDR3 region is CASSLSYEQYF. The CDR3 DNA sequence: TGTGCCAGCAGCCTCAGCTACGAGCAGTACTTC.

The genes are TRBV5-6 and TRBJ2-5; D is undetermined. Trimming removed 4 bases from V and 2 bases from J, with 18 bases in between. The germline CDR1 and CDR2 sequences are SGHDT and YYEEEE. This CDR3 is built from 16 residues. This CDR3 is CASSQRIRVSQETQYF. CDR3 bases: TGTGCCAGCAGCCAACGAATACGGGTCTCTCAAGAGACCCAGTACTTC. The full variable domain, with the rest looked up from reference TRBV5-6 and TRBJ2-5, is DAGVTQSPTHLIKTRGQQVTLRCSPKSGHDTVSWYQQALGQGPQFIFQYYEEEERQRGNFPDRFSGHQFPNYSSELNVNALLLGDSALYLCASSQRIRVSQETQYFGPGTRLLVL.

V and J are TRBV30 and TRBJ1-2; D gene ambiguous. The CDR3 covers 14 residues. The V end lost 2 bases, the J end lost 1 base, and 11 bases lay between the germline ends. CDR1 and CDR2 from the germline V gene are GTSNPN and SVGIG (reference sequence). The CDR3 loop is CAWSIQASNYGYTF. The CDR3 nucleotides are TGTGCCTGGAGTATCCAGGCGAGTAACTATGGCTACACCTTC.

The chain links TRBV5-4 to TRBJ1-1; weak D call: TRBD1 (5 bases). V gave up 0 bases and J gave up 1 base, with 19 bases separating them. Germline V gene data show CDR1 as SGHNT and CDR2 as YYREEE (reference sequence). The CDR3 consists of 18 residues. The CDR3 loop is CASSLVGAGRRGNTEAFF. CDR3 DNA: TGTGCCAGCAGCTTGGTCGGGGCAGGGAGGAGGGGGAACACTGAAGCTTTCTTT.

In this sample, this clone turned up a few times. V and J are TRBV28 and TRBJ1-1; D remains unclear. CDR3 length equals 15 residues. Between the trimmed V and J ends, which lost 5 bases and 0 bases, there was a span of 13 bases. Per germline, CDR1 MDHEN and CDR2 SYDVKM. CDR3 bases: TGTGCCAGCAGTCGAGGCACCGCAATGAACACTGAAGCTTTCTTT. It specifies CASSRGTAMNTEAFF.

The genes are TRBV27 and TRBJ1-1; D may be TRBD1 (6 bases). Germline V gene lookup returns CDR1 MNHEY and CDR2 SMNVEV (reference sequence). The CDR3 covers 17 residues. Deletions cut 5 bases from V and 1 base from J, with 20 bases between. The CDR3 here is CASSQGIDLAGNTEAFF. Here the CDR3 DNA reads TGTGCCAGCAGTCAGGGGATAGACCTAGCGGGGAACACTGAAGCTTTCTTT.

The gene calls are TRBV6-5 and TRBJ1-1; D gene ambiguous. With 7 bases removed from V and 9 bases from J, the gap between germline ends came to 12 bases. The CDR3 length is 11 residues. Looked up from germline, CDR1 is MNHEY and CDR2 is SVGAGI. This chain's CDR3 is CASTTFGQAFF. For the CDR3, the DNA is TGTGCCAGCACCACTTTCGGTCAAGCTTTCTTT.

The rearrangement joins TRBV19 to TRBJ2-1; a possible D gene is TRBD2 (7 bases). The CDR3 has 22 residues. Germline V gene sequence: CDR1 LNHDA, CDR2 SQIVND (reference sequence). Trimming shortened V by 8 bases and J by 0 bases, and 35 bases separated the two germline ends. CDR3 nucleotides: TGTGCCAGTCCCCGGGGATGGGAGGACAGTCACATCTCTAGCGGCTCCTACAATGAGCAGTTCTTC. This encodes CASPRGWEDSHISSGSYNEQFF.

This chain links TRBV6-5 with TRBJ2-5, with 9 bases fitting TRBD1. The CDR3 runs 15 residues. The germline V gene has CDR1 MNHEY and CDR2 SVGAGI. Trimming cost V 6 bases and J 5 bases; bases outside gene matches: 10. The CDR3 here is CASRLVWDRAETQYF. The CDR3, as DNA: TGTGCCAGCAGATTGGTGTGGGACAGGGCCGAGACCCAGTACTTC.

The V gene is TRBV2, the J gene TRBJ2-2; 10 nucleotides align to TRBD2. The CDR3 runs to 15 residues. CDR1 and CDR2 (germline): SNHLY, FYNNEI. V lost 5 bases to trimming and J lost 5 bases; unmatched junction nucleotides: 5. DNA for the CDR3: TGTGCCAGCAGTCCTCTAGCGGGAGTGACCGGGGAGCTGTTTTTT. Translation: CASSPLAGVTGELFF. Full variable domain (missing parts from reference TRBV2 and TRBJ2-2): EPEVTQTPSHQVTQMGQEVILRCVPISNHLYFYWYRQILGQKVEFLVSFYNNEISEKSEIFDDQFSVERPDGSNFTLKIRSTKLEDSAMYFCASSPLAGVTGELFFGEGSRLTVL.

The J gene is TRBJ2-3, the V gene TRBV7-9; TRBD2 matches 7 bases. V shed 5 bases and J 4 bases; nucleotides not matched to a gene: 12. The CDR3 contains 16 residues. Germline assignment: CDR1 SEHNR and CDR2 FQNEAQ (reference sequence). CDR3 amino acids: CASSLGGGGRPDTQYF. In nucleotides, the CDR3 is TGTGCCAGCAGCCTTGGGGGGGGAGGGCGCCCAGATACGCAGTATTTT.

The chain joins TRBV21-1 to TRBJ1-3; TRBD1, the table's D call, was not compared with the DNA. TRBV21-1 is listed as a pseudogene. The CDR3 loop spans 15 amino acids. CDR3 DNA sequence: TGTGCCAGCAGCAAAGGGGAAGTAAGGGGGAACACCATATATTTT. Its protein product is CASSKGEVRGNTIYF.

The chain couples TRBV7-8 to TRBJ1-1, with TRBD1 matching 7 bases. The V gene's germline CDR1 is SGHVS and CDR2 FQNEAQ. The CDR3 is 15 residues long. V trimming: 6 bases; J trimming: 5 bases; junction bases outside the gene matches: 12. For the CDR3, the DNA is TGTGCCAGCAGGACCAACAGGGGATTTGGAACTGAAGCTTTCTTT. This gives the protein CASRTNRGFGTEAFF.

This clone was picked up a small number of times. The chain employs TRBV28 and TRBJ2-7; 9 nucleotides match TRBD2. The CDR3 contains 15 residues. Germline V gives CDR1 MDHEN, CDR2 SYDVKM. Trimming at V came to 4 bases and at J to 2 bases, leaving 6 bases not matched to a gene. The CDR3 region has the DNA TGTGCCAGCAGTTCCGTGGCGGGAGGGCCCTACGAGCAGTACTTC. It yields the protein CASSSVAGGPYEQYF.

For this clone: A read error may produce the germline difference seen at one junction end. V gene TRBV7-7 combines with J gene TRBJ2-2; D possibly corresponds to TRBD1 (5 bases). This CDR3 is built from 17 residues. Germline V gene lookup returns CDR1 SSHAT and CDR2 FNYEAQ (reference sequence). CDR3 sequence (DNA): TGTGCTAGCAGGCTGCTTAGATCCAGGGCTGCTACCGGGGAGCTGTTTTTT. Its protein product is CASRLLRSRAATGELFF.

The gene calls are TRBV27 and TRBJ1-5; 8 bases fit TRBD1. Per germline, CDR1 MNHEY and CDR2 SMNVEV (reference sequence). The CDR3 extends over 16 amino acids. V lost 5 bases to trimming and J lost 5 bases; unmatched junction nucleotides: 11. CDR3 in amino acids: CASSPWTGTIHQPQHF. Written as DNA, the CDR3 is TGTGCCAGCAGTCCATGGACAGGGACCATTCATCAGCCCCAGCATTTT.

This clone was picked up a small number of times. The rearrangement links TRBV6-1 to TRBJ2-2; 10 nucleotides line up with TRBD1. The CDR3 spans 18 residues. V shed 4 bases and J 3 bases; nucleotides not matched to a gene: 11. The germline gives CDR1 MNHNS, CDR2 SASEGT. CDR3: CASSGTGGYTSYTGELFF. The CDR3 DNA is TGTGCCAGCAGTGGGACAGGGGGATACACCAGTTACACCGGGGAGCTGTTTTTT.

The chain uses TRBV7-9 and TRBJ1-5; D gene uncertain. Trimming removed 1 base at V and 6 bases at J, with 4 bases between. Looked up from germline, CDR1 is SEHNR and CDR2 is FQNEAQ (reference sequence). The CDR3 is 12 amino acids. This CDR3 is CASSLDFQPQHF. CDR3 DNA sequence: TGTGCCAGCAGCTTAGACTTTCAGCCCCAGCATTTT.

The rearrangement joins TRBV6-4 to TRBJ2-5; 10 bases line up with TRBD2. V was pared by 6 bases and J by 1 base, with 5 bases of the junction left unmatched. Per the germline V gene, CDR1 is MRHNA and CDR2 is SNTAGT. The CDR3 sequence is 15 residues long. For the CDR3, the DNA is TGTGCCAGCAGCGTGACTAGCGGGCCCCAAGAGACCCAGTACTTC. Protein: CASSVTSGPQETQYF.

The chain couples TRBV30 to TRBJ1-2; D unresolved. From germline, CDR1 is GTSNPN and CDR2 SVGIG (reference sequence). The CDR3 extends over 12 amino acids. Trimming left V 3 bases short and J 7 bases short, with 12 bases between. CDR3 loop: CAWSNGFIGYTF. The CDR3 bases are TGTGCCTGGAGCAACGGGTTCATTGGCTACACCTTC.